The clone carrying this T cell receptor beta chain was picked up many times. Its antigen is unknown. Arm-PCR of CDR3 regions and iRepertoire HTBI primers were the basis on which TCR beta libraries were built. TCRdb called the multiplex PCR reads again in MiXCR, with one record for every CDR3 protein. The table has 420,000 or so distinct CDR3 sequences, 16% seen once. This sample stems from a study of regulatory T cells in long-lasting Graves disease. The wider study: Newly diagnosed Graves' patients had under 3 months of antithyroid drugs. General study points: Persistent disease preferred TRBV28, TRBJ1-2 and TRBJ2-5. Accuracy was possibly reduced by small sample size.

The germline gives CDR1 SEHNR, CDR2 FQNEAQ (reference sequence). The CDR3 totals 13 residues. V was pared by 7 bases and J by 8 bases, with 15 bases between. Time point in this sample: newly diagnosed GD, antithyroid drugs for less than 3 months. RNA from PBMCs was the source of the TCR library. These data are also associated with another study on T cells in Graves' hyperthyroidism and ophthalmopathy. Per that study: Thyroid ultrasound, orbital computed tomography, clinical symptoms, and serum thyroxine and TRAb underpinned diagnoses.

The chain couples TRBV7-9 to TRBJ2-1, with a possible D match to TRBD2 (6 bases). The material sequenced was peripheral blood mononuclear cells (PBMCs), taken at new diagnosis, from a patient treated with antithyroid drugs. The receptor was isolated from a woman between 18 and 30 years old with Graves disease. CDR3 nucleotides: TGTGCCAGCATAGACGGGAGCAAGGATGAGCAGTTCTTC. This sequence encodes CASIDGSKDEQFF. The whole variable domain, remainder taken from reference TRBV7-9 and TRBJ2-1, is DTGVSQNPRHKITKRGQNVTFRCDPISEHNRLYWYRQTLGQGPEFLTYFQNEAQLEKSRLLSDRFSAERPKGSFSTLEIQRTEQGDSAMYLCASIDGSKDEQFFGPGTRLTVL.